One and the same sample provided the 31 T cell receptor beta chains below, sequenced in a study of PD-L1 blockade in urothelial cancer. The protocol was immunoSEQ multiplex PCR, while the TCRdb copy is restricted to in-frame clones and leaves out a portion. This table has about 43,000 clones, roughly four fifths appearing once. Time point here: peripheral blood 6 weeks after treatment start. The sequencing used PBMCs, collected around atezolizumab (anti-PD-L1) treatment. The receptors originated from a man in his 60s with urothelial cancer.

This rearrangement joins TRBV2 to TRBJ1-1; the D gene is possibly TRBD1 (5 bases). V was pared by 3 bases and J by 1 base, with 6 bases between. The CDR3 extends over 13 amino acids. Germline V gene sequence: CDR1 SNHLY, CDR2 FYNNEI. Here the CDR3 reads CASSDDRNTEAFF. CDR3 nucleotide sequence: TGTGCCAGCAGTGACGACAGGAACACTGAAGCTTTCTTT.

This chain uses TRBV7-9 with TRBJ1-5, with D unresolved. The germline CDR1 and CDR2 sequences are SEHNR and FQNEAQ (reference sequence). V was clipped by 4 bases and J by 2 bases, with 6 bases between them. The CDR3 runs to 13 residues. CDR3 region: CASSSSGNQPQHF. CDR3 nucleotides: TGTGCCAGCAGCTCCTCAGGCAATCAGCCCCAGCATTTT. Variable domain in full (rest from reference TRBV7-9 and TRBJ1-5): DTGVSQNPRHKITKRGQNVTFRCDPISEHNRLYWYRQTLGQGPEFLTYFQNEAQLEKSRLLSDRFSAERPKGSFSTLEIQRTEQGDSAMYLCASSSSGNQPQHFGDGTRLSIL.

V gene TRBV27 combines with J gene TRBJ1-1, with 9 bases identical to TRBD1. Germline V gene sequence: CDR1 MNHEY, CDR2 SMNVEV (reference sequence). CDR3 size: 14 residues. V gave up 5 bases and J gave up 6 bases; unmatched junction bases: 7. CDR3 region: CASSTTGGGPEAFF. The CDR3 DNA is TGTGCCAGCAGTACGACAGGGGGAGGACCTGAAGCTTTCTTT.

The chain recombines TRBV28 with TRBJ2-7, with TRBD2 as a possible D gene (5 bases). The germline V gene encodes CDR1 MDHEN and CDR2 SYDVKM. This CDR3 region has 14 residues. The V end lost 5 bases, the J end lost 4 bases, and 15 bases lay between the germline ends. For the CDR3, the DNA is TGTGCCAGCAGTGCGTCTGAGGGAAATTACGAGCAGTACTTC. Protein: CASSASEGNYEQYF.

The chain employs TRBV28 and TRBJ2-7; D remains unclear. The CDR3 covers 13 residues. Germline V gives CDR1 MDHEN, CDR2 SYDVKM. V was shortened by 1 base and J by 1 base, with 5 bases between the two germline ends. The CDR3 region is CASSLSYSYEQYF. Here the CDR3 DNA reads TGTGCCAGCAGTTTATCTTATTCCTACGAGCAGTACTTC.

The V gene is TRBV12-5, the J gene TRBJ2-2, with D perhaps matching TRBD2 (5 bases). The V end lost 5 bases, the J end lost 9 bases, and 22 bases lay between the germline ends. This CDR3 has 16 amino acids. CDR1 LGHNT and CDR2 FRNRAP come from the germline V gene. The CDR3 reads CASGLDLAGSFRELFF. The CDR3 region has the DNA TGTGCTAGTGGTCTCGATCTAGCCGGGTCTTTCCGGGAGCTGTTTTTT. The complete variable domain, with remaining parts taken from reference TRBV12-5 and TRBJ2-2, reads DARVTQTPRHKVTEMGQEVTMRCQPILGHNTVFWYRQTMMQGLELLAYFRNRAPLDDSGMPKDRFSAEMPDATLATLKIQPSEPRDSAVYFCASGLDLAGSFRELFFGEGSRLTVL.

The chain is built from TRBV28 and TRBJ1-2; the match to TRBD1 covers 8 bases. The CDR3 spans 16 residues. Germline V lookup: CDR1 MDHEN, CDR2 SYDVKM. The trim removed 2 bases at V and 7 bases at J, leaving 12 bases unmatched. Written as DNA, the CDR3 is TGTGCCAGCAGTTTAGCTCACCAGGGGGCTGGGGCTGGCTACACCTTC. It encodes CASSLAHQGAGAGYTF.

As to this clone: Different DNA sequences within this sample yield the same CDR3. The chain carries TRBV4-1 and TRBJ2-5, with D possibly TRBD2 on 6 matching bases. With 0 bases removed from V and 1 base from J, the gap between germline ends came to 9 bases. CDR3 size: 15 residues. The germline V gene has CDR1 MGHRA and CDR2 YSYEKL. The CDR3 sequence: CASSQDGRGQETQYF. For the CDR3, the DNA is TGCGCCAGCAGCCAAGATGGGCGGGGCCAAGAGACCCAGTACTTC.

This chain links TRBV30 with TRBJ2-2; D uncertain. The CDR3 is made up of 12 amino acids. From germline, CDR1 is GTSNPN and CDR2 SVGIG (reference sequence). V was clipped by 4 bases and J by 1 base, with 4 bases between them. CDR3 amino acids: CAWNRNTGELFF. The CDR3 bases are TGTGCCTGGAACAGGAACACCGGGGAGCTGTTTTTT.

This clone came up once. This chain joins TRBV23-1 and TRBJ2-7; TRBD2 agrees at 11 bases. TRBV23-1 is labeled an ORF, and its function is uncertain. The junction had 14 bases not matched to a gene; V was cut back by 3 bases and J by 7 bases. CDR3 length: 17 residues. The CDR3: CASSHPRGTSGFGEQYF. The CDR3 DNA is TGCGCCAGCAGTCACCCGAGGGGGACTAGCGGCTTTGGGGAGCAGTACTTC.

This clone is a singleton in its sample. The chain employs TRBV11-2 and TRBJ2-7; TRBD1 matches 11 bases. Germline V gene lookup returns CDR1 SGHAT and CDR2 FQNNGV. After removal of 5 bases from V and 0 bases from J, the junction contained 3 bases not matched to a gene. The CDR3 covers 15 residues. Written as DNA, the CDR3 is TGTGCCAGCAGCGATGGGACAGGGGGCTCCTACGAGCAGTACTTC. Encoded protein: CASSDGTGGSYEQYF.

This CDR3 reads CSVEGQPRPSGGAGTQYF. CDR3 DNA sequence: TGCAGCGTTGAAGGTCAGCCGCGGCCCAGCGGGGGGGCAGGGACCCAGTACTTC. The chain employs TRBV29-1 and TRBJ2-5; 10 bases line up with TRBD2. Losses at the gene ends were 1 base for V and 7 bases for J; bases not matched to a gene: 18. The CDR3 sequence is 18 residues long. CDR1 SQVTM and CDR2 ANQGSEA come from the germline V gene.

This chain links TRBV4-2 with TRBJ1-2; D gene uncertain. Germline V CDR1 and CDR2: LGHNA, YNFKEQ. The CDR3 is 14 amino acids. Trimming shortened V by 3 bases and J by 5 bases, and 13 bases separated the two germline ends. The CDR3 sequence is CASSQVQASYGYTF. In DNA form, the CDR3 reads TGTGCCAGCAGCCAGGTCCAGGCATCTTATGGCTACACCTTC.

This clone was counted once. The chain combines TRBV29-1 with TRBJ1-1; D possibly corresponds to TRBD1 (6 bases). Germline V gene data show CDR1 as SQVTM and CDR2 as ANQGSEA. Trimming took 7 bases from V and 1 from J, leaving 25 bases between them. The CDR3 spans 17 residues. CDR3 sequence reads: CSGETLGLGQGNTEAFF. The DNA for the CDR3 is TGCAGCGGGGAGACATTGGGTTTGGGACAAGGGAACACTGAAGCTTTCTTT. Full variable domain (remainder filled in from reference TRBV29-1 and TRBJ1-1): SAVISQKPSRDICQRGTSLTIQCQVDSQVTMMFWYRQQPGQSLTLIATANQGSEATYESGFVIDKFPISRPNLTFSTLTVSNMSPEDSSIYLCSGETLGLGQGNTEAFFGQGTRLTVV.

The chain joins TRBV14 to TRBJ2-3; 9 bases are shared with TRBD1. The CDR3 covers 14 residues. Germline values: CDR1 SGHDN, CDR2 FVKESK. V trimming: 4 bases; J trimming: 6 bases; junction bases outside the gene matches: 5. The CDR3 loop reads CASSPDRGGDTQYF. For the CDR3, the DNA is TGTGCCAGCAGCCCCGACAGGGGGGGGGATACGCAGTATTTT.

The rearrangement joins TRBV19 to TRBJ2-5, with D perhaps TRBD1 (6 bases). Germline CDR1 reads LNHDA; CDR2 reads SQIVND (reference sequence). Trimming pared 3 bases from V and 4 bases from J, leaving 12 bases between. This CDR3 is 14 amino acids long. CDR3 bases: TGTGCCAGTAGTATCAGCAGGGGAACAGAGACCCAGTACTTC. Translating gives CASSISRGTETQYF.

The V call is TRBV5-6, the J call TRBJ2-1; 9 bases are shared with TRBD2. Germline V lookup: CDR1 SGHDT, CDR2 YYEEEE. Trimming removed 4 bases from V and 5 bases from J; junction bases left unmatched: 4. This CDR3 spans 14 amino acids. CDR3: CASSAGGDNNEQFF. CDR3 sequence (DNA): TGTGCCAGCAGCGCGGGGGGGGACAACAATGAGCAGTTCTTC.

The genes are TRBV28 and TRBJ2-5; D might be TRBD2 (6 bases). The length of the CDR3 is 15 residues. Trimming pared 6 bases from V and 2 bases from J, leaving 16 bases between. Per germline, CDR1 MDHEN and CDR2 SYDVKM. The CDR3 is CASSGFGLPQETQYF. In DNA form, the CDR3 reads TGTGCCAGCAGCGGCTTCGGACTACCTCAAGAGACCCAGTACTTC.

The chain combines TRBV5-6 with TRBJ1-1; D remains ambiguous. Germline values: CDR1 SGHDT, CDR2 YYEEEE. V lost 5 bases to trimming and J lost 6 bases, with 17 bases between them. The length of the CDR3 is 14 residues. The DNA for the CDR3 is TGTGCCAGCAGAGCGCTAACCGGCTTCCCTGAAGCTTTCTTT. Translated, it gives CASRALTGFPEAFF. Full variable domain (outside the CDR3, taken from reference TRBV5-6 and TRBJ1-1): DAGVTQSPTHLIKTRGQQVTLRCSPKSGHDTVSWYQQALGQGPQFIFQYYEEEERQRGNFPDRFSGHQFPNYSSELNVNALLLGDSALYLCASRALTGFPEAFFGQGTRLTVV.

The table lists this clone with a count of one. This rearrangement joins TRBV4-1 to TRBJ1-3; D may be TRBD1 (5 bases). The V and J ends lost 0 bases and 0 bases respectively, with 6 bases between them. Germline V gene sequence: CDR1 MGHRA, CDR2 YSYEKL. This CDR3 is built from 15 residues. This CDR3 is CASSQEQVSGNTIYF. CDR3 DNA: TGCGCCAGCAGCCAAGAACAGGTCTCTGGAAACACCATATATTTT.

The chain recombines TRBV7-3 with TRBJ2-1, with 8 bases aligning to TRBD2. Germline loops: CDR1 SGHTA, CDR2 FQGTGA. With V trimmed by 3 bases and J by 9 bases, 7 bases remained unmatched. The CDR3 is 14 residues long. The CDR3 is CASSLGVAGGEQFF. The DNA of the CDR3 is TGTGCCAGCAGCTTGGGTGTGGCGGGGGGTGAGCAGTTCTTC.

The chain couples TRBV5-1 to TRBJ2-7, with 12 bases fitting TRBD2. Germline V gene sequence: CDR1 SGHRS, CDR2 YFSETQ. V lost 2 bases to trimming and J lost 5 bases; unmatched junction nucleotides: 8. This CDR3 is 16 amino acids long. This chain's CDR3 is CASSFSSGGVMDEQYF. In DNA form, the CDR3 reads TGCGCCAGCAGCTTCTCTAGCGGGGGGGTAATGGACGAGCAGTACTTC.

This clone was picked up one time. The chain has TRBV28 and TRBJ2-6; TRBD1 might be the D (5 bases). There are 16 residues in the CDR3. Germline assignment: CDR1 MDHEN and CDR2 SYDVKM. Trimming stripped 3 bases from V and 0 bases from J, with 9 bases between. For the CDR3, the DNA is TGTGCCAGCAGTTTTGGGGCAACCTCTGGGGCCAACGTCCTGACTTTC. Translation gives CASSFGATSGANVLTF.

This chain uses TRBV10-2 with TRBJ2-5; D is uncertain. The CDR3 is made up of 14 amino acids. Trimming cost V 4 bases and J 3 bases, with 12 bases left between them. Germline CDR1 is WSHSY and CDR2 is SAAADI. CDR3 in DNA: TGCGCCAGCAGTGGGCCTAGTCAGAAAGAGACCCAGTACTTC. This gives the protein CASSGPSQKETQYF.

This clone has more than one count but fewer than ten. This rearrangement joins TRBV28 to TRBJ2-7, with 11 nucleotides matching TRBD2. Per germline, CDR1 MDHEN and CDR2 SYDVKM. This CDR3 spans 16 amino acids. The J segment lost 0 bases and the V segment lost 4 bases, leaving 5 bases of the junction unmatched. This CDR3 reads CASSSLAGGVSYEQYF. CDR3 DNA sequence: TGTGCCAGCAGTTCCCTAGCGGGGGGCGTCTCCTACGAGCAGTACTTC.

This clone was counted a few times. V and J are TRBV5-1 and TRBJ1-1; possibly TRBD1 for D (5 bases). The CDR3 covers 15 residues. The V and J ends lost 0 bases and 0 bases respectively, with 9 bases between them. Germline V CDR1 and CDR2: SGHRS, YFSETQ. The CDR3: CASSLEPDMNTEAFF. Here the CDR3 DNA reads TGCGCCAGCAGCTTGGAGCCGGACATGAACACTGAAGCTTTCTTT.

This clone was counted only a few times. This chain connects TRBV7-9 to TRBJ1-3; D gene unclear. Germline values: CDR1 SEHNR, CDR2 FQNEAQ (reference sequence). This CDR3 contains 15 residues. Trimming took off 4 bases at V and 0 bases at J, with 10 bases between the two ends. CDR3 amino acids: CASSSRGFSGNTIYF. The CDR3 DNA reads TGTGCCAGCAGCTCTCGGGGTTTCTCTGGAAACACCATATATTTT.

This chain joins TRBV5-1 and TRBJ2-7; 7 bases are a match to TRBD1. Per the germline V gene, CDR1 is SGHRS and CDR2 is YFSETQ. Trimming removed 0 bases from V and 0 bases from J; junction bases left unmatched: 3. The CDR3 runs to 15 residues. The CDR3 spells CASSLGGTASYEQYF. CDR3 DNA sequence: TGCGCCAGCAGCTTGGGTGGGACAGCCTCCTACGAGCAGTACTTC. Full variable domain (missing parts from reference TRBV5-1 and TRBJ2-7): KAGVTQTPRYLIKTRGQQVTLSCSPISGHRSVSWYQQTPGQGLQFLFEYFSETQRNKGNFPGRFSGRQFSNSRSEMNVSTLELGDSALYLCASSLGGTASYEQYFGPGTRLTVT.

The chain has TRBV6-6 and TRBJ2-7; 8 nucleotides match TRBD2. Trimming at V came to 6 bases and at J to 5 bases, leaving 12 bases not matched to a gene. The CDR3 covers 15 residues. The germline CDR1 and CDR2 sequences are MNHNY and SVGAGI (reference sequence). DNA for the CDR3: TGTGCCAGCAGACCCCACGACCGGGAGGGCCACGAGCAGTACTTC. Amino acid sequence: CASRPHDREGHEQYF.

The chain joins TRBV2 to TRBJ1-2, with no clear D. Looked up from germline, CDR1 is SNHLY and CDR2 is FYNNEI. V shed 5 bases and J shed 5 bases, with 9 bases lying between them. The CDR3 consists of 12 residues. CDR3 residues: CASSTRTYGYTF. The CDR3 DNA sequence: TGTGCCAGCAGTACACGAACGTATGGCTACACCTTC.

This clone was detected only a few times. The chain carries TRBV27 and TRBJ1-2, with D possibly matching TRBD1 (5 bases). Germline V CDR1 and CDR2: MNHEY, SMNVEV (reference sequence). V was clipped by 2 bases and J by 2 bases, with 15 bases between them. The CDR3 has 16 residues. The CDR3 sequence: CASSLGARAINYGYTF. The CDR3 DNA reads TGTGCCAGCAGTTTAGGGGCCAGGGCTATAAACTATGGCTACACCTTC.